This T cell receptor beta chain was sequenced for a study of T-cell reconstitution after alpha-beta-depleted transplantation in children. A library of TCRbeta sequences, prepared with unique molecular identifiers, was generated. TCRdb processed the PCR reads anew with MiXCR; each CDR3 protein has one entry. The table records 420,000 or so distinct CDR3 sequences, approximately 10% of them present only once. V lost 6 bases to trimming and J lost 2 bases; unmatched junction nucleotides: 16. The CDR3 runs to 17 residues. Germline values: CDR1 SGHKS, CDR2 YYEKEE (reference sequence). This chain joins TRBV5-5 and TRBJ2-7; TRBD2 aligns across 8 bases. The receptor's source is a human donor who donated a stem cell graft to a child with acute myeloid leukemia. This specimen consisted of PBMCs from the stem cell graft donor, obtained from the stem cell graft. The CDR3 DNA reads TGTGCCAGCACCCTAAACCCCGCTACCGGGGGGGCCTACGAGCAGTACGTC. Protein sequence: CASTLNPATGGAYEQYV.